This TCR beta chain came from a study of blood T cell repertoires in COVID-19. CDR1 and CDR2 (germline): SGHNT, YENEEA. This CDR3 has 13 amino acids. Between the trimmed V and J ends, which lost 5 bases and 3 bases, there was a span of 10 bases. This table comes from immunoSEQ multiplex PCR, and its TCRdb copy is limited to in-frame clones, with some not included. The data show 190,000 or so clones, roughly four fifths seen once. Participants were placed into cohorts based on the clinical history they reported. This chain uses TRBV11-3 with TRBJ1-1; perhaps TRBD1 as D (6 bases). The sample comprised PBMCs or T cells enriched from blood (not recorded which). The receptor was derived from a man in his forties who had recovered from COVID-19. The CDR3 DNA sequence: TGTGCCAGCAGCCTAAACAGGGACACTGAAGCTTTCTTT. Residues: CASSLNRDTEAFF.